This TCR beta chain was observed in a study of memory CD4+ T cells and cytomegalovirus serostatus. Germline values: CDR1 SGHTA, CDR2 FQGNSA. The CDR3 spans 15 residues. V shed 1 base and J shed 2 bases, with 12 bases lying between them. The sort gate was single viable CD3+CD4+CD8-CD45RO+ cells for memory CD4+ T cells. Serostatus was set by detecting CMV pp150, pp28, p38, p52 IgG. The assay was immunoSEQ multiplex PCR, and TCRdb's table has in-frame clones only and misses some. The data hold some 46,000 clones, with 60% to 80% observed a single time. The specimen sequenced was memory CD4+ T cells from blood. This TCR came from an adult in good health and CMV-seronegative. The chain employs TRBV7-2 and TRBJ2-7; D might be TRBD1 (6 bases). CDR3 sequence: CASSLVGRGTYEQYF. The CDR3 nucleotides read TGTGCCAGCAGCTTAGTTGGCAGGGGCACCTACGAGCAGTACTTC.